A single sample is the source of the 13 T cell receptor beta chains below, sequenced in a study of beta chain features in type 1 diabetes. Expressed TCRB transcripts got sequenced, as all isolated RNA was reverse transcribed. Clones were sequenced by immunoSEQ multiplex PCR, and TCRdb holds only the in-frame ones, with some missing. Among some 360,000 clones listed, less than 20% were seen once. Specimen: naive CD4+ T cells from blood. The receptors stem from a woman between 18 and 29 years old in good health.

This clone was seen a few times. The identical CDR3 is also encoded by other nucleotide sequences in the sample. V usage is TRBV30 and J usage is TRBJ1-3, with D hard to call. The V and J ends lost 1 base and 1 base respectively, with 5 bases between them. The length of the CDR3 is 13 residues. Germline V lookup: CDR1 GTSNPN, CDR2 SVGIG (reference sequence). The CDR3 bases are TGTGCCTGGAGTGCAAATTCTGGAAACACCATATATTTT. Encoded protein: CAWSANSGNTIYF.

The chain joins TRBV5-4 to TRBJ1-2; D might be TRBD1 (6 bases). V lost 3 bases and J lost 6, with 12 bases in between. The germline gives CDR1 SGHNT, CDR2 YYREEE (reference sequence). The length of the CDR3 is 13 residues. This CDR3 is CASSSKQGHGYTF. The CDR3 coding sequence is TGTGCCAGCAGCTCTAAACAGGGACATGGCTACACCTTC.

The chain couples TRBV6-5 to TRBJ2-1; 12 nucleotides line up with TRBD2. CDR3 length equals 15 residues. Germline loops: CDR1 MNHEY, CDR2 SVGAGI. V was clipped by 2 bases and J by 7 bases; unmatched bases: 3. CDR3 sequence reads: CASSYEGTSGNEQFF. CDR3 nucleotide sequence: TGTGCCAGCAGTTACGAGGGGACTAGCGGGAATGAGCAGTTCTTC.

The sample holds a few counts of this clone. The rearrangement joins TRBV30 to TRBJ2-1; TRBD2 matches 8 bases. The CDR3 is made up of 15 amino acids. The J segment lost 6 bases and the V segment lost 2 bases, leaving 9 bases of the junction unmatched. Germline V gene sequence: CDR1 GTSNPN, CDR2 SVGIG (reference sequence). The CDR3 sequence is CAWSLSGSTSNEQFF. The DNA of the CDR3 is TGTGCCTGGAGTCTAAGCGGGAGTACTAGCAATGAGCAGTTCTTC. Complete variable domain (other parts from reference TRBV30 and TRBJ2-1): SQTIHQWPATLVQPVGSPLSLECTVEGTSNPNLYWYRQAAGRGLQLLFYSVGIGQISSEVPQNLSASRPQDRQFILSSKKLLLSDSGFYLCAWSLSGSTSNEQFFGPGTRLTVL.

This sequence joins TRBV4-1 and TRBJ2-7, with unresolved D. The CDR3 consists of 13 residues. Trimming took off 0 bases at V and 3 bases at J, with 6 bases between the two ends. Per the germline V gene, CDR1 is MGHRA and CDR2 is YSYEKL. The DNA for the CDR3 is TGCGCCAGCAGCCAAGATCTGAGCTACGAGCAGTACTTC. This translates into CASSQDLSYEQYF.

This clone was counted only a few times. V is TRBV4-2 and J is TRBJ2-1, with TRBD2 matching over 11 bases. Germline assignment: CDR1 LGHNA and CDR2 YNFKEQ. J lost 8 bases, V lost 1 base, and 7 bases had no gene match. The CDR3 totals 16 residues. The CDR3 sequence is CASSQAGGTSGYEQFF. The CDR3 region has the DNA TGTGCCAGCAGCCAAGCCGGCGGGACTAGCGGCTATGAGCAGTTCTTC.

In this sample, this clone turned up a few times. The chain couples TRBV25-1 to TRBJ2-7; a weak D match, TRBD1 (6 bases). This CDR3 has 16 amino acids. V lost 8 bases, J lost 1 base, and 21 bases lay in between. Per the germline V gene, CDR1 is MGHDK and CDR2 is SYGVNS. The CDR3, as DNA: TGTGCCAGCCTCCCGGCCGTCGGGCAGGGGTCCTACGAGCAGTACTTC. Translated: CASLPAVGQGSYEQYF.

The rearrangement joins TRBV5-1 to TRBJ1-6, with 8 bases lining up with TRBD1. This CDR3 spans 14 amino acids. Per the germline V gene, CDR1 is SGHRS and CDR2 is YFSETQ. Germline trimming cut 2 bases from V and 8 bases from J; bases unmatched to any gene: 3. CDR3 sequence reads: CASSFGQGDSPLHF. Written as DNA, the CDR3 is TGCGCCAGCAGCTTCGGACAGGGTGATTCACCCCTCCACTTT.

J is TRBJ2-7 and V is TRBV5-1; TRBD2 matches at 10 bases. The ends lost 3 bases at V and 1 base at J; junction bases unmatched: 4. Germline CDR1 SGHRS, CDR2 YFSETQ. This CDR3 has 15 amino acids. DNA for the CDR3: TGCGCCAGCAGCTGGTTAGCGGGAGGTTCCTACGAGCAGTACTTC. This codes for CASSWLAGGSYEQYF.

The V and J genes are TRBV9 and TRBJ1-1; possible D gene TRBD1, 5 bases. The CDR3 covers 14 residues. Germline V CDR1 and CDR2: SGDLS, YYNGEE. Trimming took off 3 bases at V and 1 base at J, with 10 bases between the two ends. The CDR3 loop reads CASSASGGNTEAFF. In DNA form, the CDR3 reads TGTGCCAGCAGCGCTTCCGGGGGGAACACTGAAGCTTTCTTT.

This clone has only a few counts. The J gene is TRBJ2-2, the V gene TRBV18; D is possibly TRBD2 (5 bases). Germline CDR1 reads KGHSH; CDR2 reads LQKENI. This CDR3 has 15 residues. V dropped 6 bases and J dropped 0 bases, with 11 bases sitting between them. The CDR3 sequence is CASSRRTANTGELFF. CDR3 nucleotides: TGTGCCAGCTCCCGTAGGACTGCGAACACCGGGGAGCTGTTTTTT.

There are a few counts of this clone. The CDR3 region is CARRGQEAPEQYF. The CDR3 DNA reads as TGTGCCAGAAGGGGACAGGAGGCCCCCGAGCAGTACTTC. V gene TRBV7-9 combines with J gene TRBJ2-7, with TRBD1 identical over 8 bases. CDR3 length equals 13 residues. Losses at the gene ends were 9 bases for V and 6 bases for J; bases not matched to a gene: 10. The V gene's germline CDR1 is SEHNR and CDR2 FQNEAQ (reference sequence).

The chain links TRBV28 to TRBJ1-1, with 9 positions matching TRBD1. V gave up 3 bases and J gave up 12 bases; unmatched junction bases: 5. The germline CDR1 and CDR2 sequences are MDHEN and SYDVKM. There are 12 residues in the CDR3. The CDR3 DNA reads as TGTGCCAGCAGTTTGAACAGGGGGCGAACTTTCTTT. Its protein is CASSLNRGRTFF.